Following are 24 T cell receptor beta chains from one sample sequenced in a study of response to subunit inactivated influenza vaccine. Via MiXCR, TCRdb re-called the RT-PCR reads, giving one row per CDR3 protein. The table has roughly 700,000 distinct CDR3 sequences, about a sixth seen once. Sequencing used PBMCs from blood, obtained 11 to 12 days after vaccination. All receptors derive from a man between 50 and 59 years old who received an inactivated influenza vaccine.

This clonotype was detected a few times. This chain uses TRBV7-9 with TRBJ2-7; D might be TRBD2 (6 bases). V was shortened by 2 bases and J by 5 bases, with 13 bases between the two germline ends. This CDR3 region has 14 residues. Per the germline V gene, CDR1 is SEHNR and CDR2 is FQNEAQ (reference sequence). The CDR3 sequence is CASSLWRERDEQYF. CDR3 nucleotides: TGTGCCAGCAGCTTATGGAGGGAGAGGGACGAGCAGTACTTC.

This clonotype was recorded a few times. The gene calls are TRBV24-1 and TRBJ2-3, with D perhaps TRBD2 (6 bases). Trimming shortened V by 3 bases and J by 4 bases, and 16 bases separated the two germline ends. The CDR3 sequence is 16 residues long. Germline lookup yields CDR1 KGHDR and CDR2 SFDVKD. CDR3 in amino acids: CATSDPGRGGADTQYF. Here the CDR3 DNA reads TGTGCCACCAGTGATCCCGGACGGGGAGGTGCAGATACGCAGTATTTT.

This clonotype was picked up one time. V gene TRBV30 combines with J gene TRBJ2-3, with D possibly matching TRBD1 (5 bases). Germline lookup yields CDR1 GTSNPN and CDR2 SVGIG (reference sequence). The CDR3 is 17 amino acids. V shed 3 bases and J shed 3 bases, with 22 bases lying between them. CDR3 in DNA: TGTGCCTGGAGCGAGGATTACCAGGGCTGGGGTACAGATACGCAGTATTTT. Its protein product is CAWSEDYQGWGTDTQYF.

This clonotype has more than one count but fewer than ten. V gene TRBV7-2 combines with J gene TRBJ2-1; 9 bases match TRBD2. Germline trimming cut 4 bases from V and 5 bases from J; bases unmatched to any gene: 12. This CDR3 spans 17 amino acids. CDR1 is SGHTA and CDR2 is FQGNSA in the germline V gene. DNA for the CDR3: TGTGCCAGCAGCTCTTGGGGATGGACTAGCGAGAACAATGAGCAGTTCTTC. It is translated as CASSSWGWTSENNEQFF.

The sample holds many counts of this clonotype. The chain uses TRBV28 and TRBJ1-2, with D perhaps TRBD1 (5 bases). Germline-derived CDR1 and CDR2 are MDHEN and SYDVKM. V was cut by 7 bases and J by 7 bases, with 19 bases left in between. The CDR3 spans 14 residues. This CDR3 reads CASIGGGGVPGYTF. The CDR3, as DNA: TGTGCCAGCATCGGGGGGGGTGGCGTTCCTGGCTACACCTTC.

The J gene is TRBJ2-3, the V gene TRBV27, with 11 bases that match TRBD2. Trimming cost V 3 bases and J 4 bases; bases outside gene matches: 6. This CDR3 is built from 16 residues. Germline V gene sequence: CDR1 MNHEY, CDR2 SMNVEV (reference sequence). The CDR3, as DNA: TGTGCCAGCAGTTTCTTACTAGCGGGGGCCGCAGATACGCAGTATTTT. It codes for CASSFLLAGAADTQYF.

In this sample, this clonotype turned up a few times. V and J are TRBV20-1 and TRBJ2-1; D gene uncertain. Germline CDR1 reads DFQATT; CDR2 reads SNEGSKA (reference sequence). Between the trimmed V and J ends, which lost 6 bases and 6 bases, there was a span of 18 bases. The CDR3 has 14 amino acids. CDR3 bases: TGCAGTGCCCGGTTCGGCTCCGGCAGCAATGAGCAGTTCTTC. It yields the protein CSARFGSGSNEQFF.

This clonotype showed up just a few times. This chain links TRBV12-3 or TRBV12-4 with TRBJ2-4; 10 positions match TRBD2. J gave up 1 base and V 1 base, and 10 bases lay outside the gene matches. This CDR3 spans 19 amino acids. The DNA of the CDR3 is TGTGCCAGCAGTTTAGAGACCAGCGGGGGGGCTGGGGCCAAAAACATTCAGTACTTC. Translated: CASSLETSGGAGAKNIQYF.

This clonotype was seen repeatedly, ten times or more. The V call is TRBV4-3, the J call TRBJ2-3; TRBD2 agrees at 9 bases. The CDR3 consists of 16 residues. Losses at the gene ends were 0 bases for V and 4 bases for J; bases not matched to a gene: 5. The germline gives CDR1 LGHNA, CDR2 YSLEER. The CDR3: CASSQEAGGFADTQYF. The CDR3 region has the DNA TGCGCCAGCAGCCAAGAAGCGGGAGGATTTGCAGATACGCAGTATTTT.

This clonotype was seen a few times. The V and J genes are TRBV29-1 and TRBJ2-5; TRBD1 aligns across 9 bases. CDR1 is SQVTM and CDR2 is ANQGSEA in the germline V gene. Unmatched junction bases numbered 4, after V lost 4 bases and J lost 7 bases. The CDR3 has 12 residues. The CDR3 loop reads CSVGDRVGTQYF. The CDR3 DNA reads TGCAGCGTTGGGGACAGGGTAGGGACCCAGTACTTC.

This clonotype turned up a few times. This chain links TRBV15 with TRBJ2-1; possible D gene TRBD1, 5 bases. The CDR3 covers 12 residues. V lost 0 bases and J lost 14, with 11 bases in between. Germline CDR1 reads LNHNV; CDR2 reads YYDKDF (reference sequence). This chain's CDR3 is CATSRELGVEFF. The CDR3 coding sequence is TGTGCCACCAGCAGAGAATTAGGGGTTGAGTTCTTC.

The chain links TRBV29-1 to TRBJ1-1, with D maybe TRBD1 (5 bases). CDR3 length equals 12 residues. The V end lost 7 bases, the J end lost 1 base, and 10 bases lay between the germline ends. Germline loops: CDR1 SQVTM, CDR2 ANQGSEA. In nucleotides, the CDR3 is TGCAGCGGCCAGGGCTGGAACACTGAAGCTTTCTTT. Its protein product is CSGQGWNTEAFF.

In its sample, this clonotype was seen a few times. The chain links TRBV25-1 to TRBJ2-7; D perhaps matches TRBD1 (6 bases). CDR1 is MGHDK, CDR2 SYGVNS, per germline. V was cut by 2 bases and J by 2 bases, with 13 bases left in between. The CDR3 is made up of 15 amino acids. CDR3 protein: CASSENTGFAYEQYF. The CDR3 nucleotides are TGTGCCAGCAGTGAAAATACAGGGTTTGCCTACGAGCAGTACTTC.

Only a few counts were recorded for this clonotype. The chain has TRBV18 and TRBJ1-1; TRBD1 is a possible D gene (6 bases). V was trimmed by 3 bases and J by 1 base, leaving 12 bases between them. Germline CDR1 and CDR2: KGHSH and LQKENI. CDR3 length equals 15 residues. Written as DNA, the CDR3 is TGTGCCAGCTCACCCCTACAGGGACGGAACACTGAAGCTTTCTTT. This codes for CASSPLQGRNTEAFF.

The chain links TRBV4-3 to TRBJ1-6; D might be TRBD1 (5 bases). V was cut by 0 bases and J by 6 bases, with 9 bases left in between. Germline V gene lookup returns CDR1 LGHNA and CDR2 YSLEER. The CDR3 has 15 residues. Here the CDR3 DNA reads TGCGCCAGCAGCCAAGAACTCAGGGTTAATTCACCCCTCCACTTT. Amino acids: CASSQELRVNSPLHF.

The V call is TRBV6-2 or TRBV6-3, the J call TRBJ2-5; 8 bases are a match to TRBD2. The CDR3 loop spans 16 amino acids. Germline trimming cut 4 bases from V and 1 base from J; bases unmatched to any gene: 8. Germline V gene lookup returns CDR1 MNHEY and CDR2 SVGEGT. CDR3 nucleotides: TGTGCCAGCAGTTCCCTCTTCCGGGGGGGCCAAGAGACCCAGTACTTC. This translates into CASSSLFRGGQETQYF.

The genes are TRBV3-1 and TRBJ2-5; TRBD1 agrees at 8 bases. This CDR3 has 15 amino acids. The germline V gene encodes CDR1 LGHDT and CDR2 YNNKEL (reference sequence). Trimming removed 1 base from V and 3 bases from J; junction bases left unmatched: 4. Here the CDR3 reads CASSQVGQGKETQYF. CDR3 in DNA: TGTGCCAGCAGCCAAGTCGGACAGGGAAAAGAGACCCAGTACTTC.

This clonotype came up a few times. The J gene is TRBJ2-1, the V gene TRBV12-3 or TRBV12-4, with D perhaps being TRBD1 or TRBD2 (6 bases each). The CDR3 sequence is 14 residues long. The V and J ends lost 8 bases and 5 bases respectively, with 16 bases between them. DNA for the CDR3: TGTGCCAGCCGCGCGGGCGGGGACAACAATGAGCAGTTCTTC. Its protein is CASRAGGDNNEQFF.

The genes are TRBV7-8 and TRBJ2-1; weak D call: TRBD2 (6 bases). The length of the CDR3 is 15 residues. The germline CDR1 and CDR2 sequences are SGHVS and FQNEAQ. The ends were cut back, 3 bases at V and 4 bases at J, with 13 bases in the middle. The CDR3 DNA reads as TGTGCCAGCAGCTTGGGCGGCGGGATGTACAATGAGCAGTTCTTC. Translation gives CASSLGGGMYNEQFF.

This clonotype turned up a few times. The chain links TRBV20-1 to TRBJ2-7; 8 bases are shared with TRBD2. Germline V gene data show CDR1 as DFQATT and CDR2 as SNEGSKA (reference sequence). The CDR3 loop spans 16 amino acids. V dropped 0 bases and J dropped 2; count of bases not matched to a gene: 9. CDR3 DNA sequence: TGCAGTGCTAGAGATCGCCAAGCGGGAGACCCCTACGAGCAGTACTTC. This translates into CSARDRQAGDPYEQYF.

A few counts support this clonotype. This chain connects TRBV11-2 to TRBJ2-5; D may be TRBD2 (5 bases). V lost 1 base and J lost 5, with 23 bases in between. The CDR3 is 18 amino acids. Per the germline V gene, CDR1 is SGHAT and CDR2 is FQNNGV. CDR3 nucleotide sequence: TGTGCCAGCAGCTTAGGAGGGTCGAGGGTGTCGATAAGGGAGACCCAGTACTTC. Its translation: CASSLGGSRVSIRETQYF.

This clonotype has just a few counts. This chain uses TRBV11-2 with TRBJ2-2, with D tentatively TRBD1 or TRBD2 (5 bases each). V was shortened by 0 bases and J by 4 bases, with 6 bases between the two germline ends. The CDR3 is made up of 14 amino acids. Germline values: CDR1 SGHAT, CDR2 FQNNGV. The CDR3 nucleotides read TGTGCCAGCAGCTTAGATGGGACCACCGGGGAGCTGTTTTTT. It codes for CASSLDGTTGELFF.

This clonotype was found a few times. The CDR3 coding sequence is TGTGCCAGCAGTGGAGGGGACGGCTATCAGCCCCAGCATTTT. Its protein is CASSGGDGYQPQHF. The chain employs TRBV7-8 and TRBJ1-5, with a tentative D call TRBD1 (5 bases). The V end was cut by 6 bases, the J end by 5 bases, with 14 bases between. The germline gives CDR1 SGHVS, CDR2 FQNEAQ. CDR3 size: 14 residues.

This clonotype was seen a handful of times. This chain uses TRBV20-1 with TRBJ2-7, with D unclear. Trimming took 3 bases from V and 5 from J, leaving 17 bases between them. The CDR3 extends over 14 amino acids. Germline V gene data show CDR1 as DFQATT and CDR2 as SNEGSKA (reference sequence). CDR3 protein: CSARADKRPDEQYF. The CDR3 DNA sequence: TGCAGTGCTAGGGCCGACAAGCGACCAGACGAGCAGTACTTC.